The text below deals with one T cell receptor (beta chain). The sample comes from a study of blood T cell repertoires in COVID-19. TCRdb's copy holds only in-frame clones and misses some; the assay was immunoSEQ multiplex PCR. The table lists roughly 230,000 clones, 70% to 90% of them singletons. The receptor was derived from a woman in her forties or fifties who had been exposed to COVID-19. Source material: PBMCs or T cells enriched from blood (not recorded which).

CDR3 sequence: CSVVGGAEAFF. For the CDR3, the DNA is TGCAGCGTTGTAGGGGGCGCTGAAGCTTTCTTT. The V and J genes are TRBV29-1 and TRBJ1-1, with 7 bases lining up with TRBD1. Unmatched junction bases numbered 2, after V lost 4 bases and J lost 6 bases. Germline assignment: CDR1 SQVTM and CDR2 ANQGSEA. CDR3 length: 11 residues.